The rows below give T cell receptor beta chains drawn from one sample of a study of T cell responses to AZD1222 COVID-19 vaccine. Some clones are missing from TCRdb's copy, which holds only in-frame ones; the method was immunoSEQ multiplex PCR. The sample lists around 56,000 clones, 89% seen once, with approximately 14% in the top ten. The material sequenced was peripheral blood, taken 28 days after the second AZD1222 dose. The receptors here all came from an adult who received the AZD1222 COVID-19 vaccine. The CDR3 runs from the conserved cysteine through the conserved F or W. The order of the fields is clone size, D gene, V gene, J gene, CDR3 DNA, CDR3 protein. The D gene is left open where the match is weak. Size values are once, few and many counts, or a class for expanded clones, and some rows have none.

clone_size: .
d_call: .
v_call: TRBV20-1
j_call: TRBJ1-3
cdr3_nt: TGCAGTGCTACGCCGGGAAACACCATATATTTT
cdr3_aa: CSATPGNTIYF

clone_size: .
d_call: .
v_call: TRBV2
j_call: TRBJ2-1
cdr3_nt: TGTGCCAGCAGTGTAAAACAGGCCCTAGGGGTTGAGCAGTTCTTC
cdr3_aa: CASSVKQALGVEQFF

clone_size: .
d_call: .
v_call: TRBV6-6
j_call: TRBJ2-7
cdr3_nt: TGTGCCAGCAGTCCCCCAGGTGGATACGAGCAGTACTTC
cdr3_aa: CASSPPGGYEQYF

clone_size: .
d_call: .
v_call: TRBV5-4
j_call: TRBJ1-4
cdr3_nt: TGTGCCAGCAGCTTGGGGGCTGATGAAAAACTGTTTTTT
cdr3_aa: CASSLGADEKLFF

clone_size: .
d_call: .
v_call: TRBV27
j_call: TRBJ1-1
cdr3_nt: TGTGCCAGCAGTTTAGTAGGGAGGACTGAAGCTTTCTTT
cdr3_aa: CASSLVGRTEAFF

clone_size: .
d_call: TRBD2
v_call: TRBV9
j_call: TRBJ2-1
cdr3_nt: TGTGCCAGCAGCGTAGGGGCCGGGACTAGTCGCAATGAGCAGTTCTTC
cdr3_aa: CASSVGAGTSRNEQFF

clone_size: .
d_call: .
v_call: TRBV11-3
j_call: TRBJ2-7
cdr3_nt: TGTGCCAGCAGCTTAGGCAGGGGCGAGCAGTACTTC
cdr3_aa: CASSLGRGEQYF

clone_size: .
d_call: .
v_call: TRBV15
j_call: TRBJ2-1
cdr3_nt: TGTGCCACCAGCGGTCGGACCGGGACGAGTAACAATGAGCAGTTCTTC
cdr3_aa: CATSGRTGTSNNEQFF

clone_size: .
d_call: .
v_call: TRBV30
j_call: TRBJ1-1
cdr3_nt: TGTGCCTGGAGTGACAGCCACTACACTGAAGCTTTCTTT
cdr3_aa: CAWSDSHYTEAFF

clone_size: few
d_call: TRBD1
v_call: TRBV9
j_call: TRBJ1-4
cdr3_nt: TGTGCCAGCAGCGGGACAGGGTTGAGCAGGCTTGATGAAAAACTGTTTTTT
cdr3_aa: CASSGTGLSRLDEKLFF

clone_size: .
d_call: TRBD1
v_call: TRBV13
j_call: TRBJ1-4
cdr3_nt: TGTGCCAGCAGCATCCGGACAGGGGGATTTGAAAAACTGTTTTTT
cdr3_aa: CASSIRTGGFEKLFF

clone_size: .
d_call: .
v_call: TRBV27
j_call: TRBJ2-5
cdr3_nt: TGTGCCAGCAGTTTTCCTCAACAGGAGCCCCCAGAGACCCAGTACTTC
cdr3_aa: CASSFPQQEPPETQYF

clone_size: .
d_call: .
v_call: TRBV19
j_call: TRBJ1-5
cdr3_nt: TGTGCCAGTAACGAGGGCAATCAGCCCCAGCATTTT
cdr3_aa: CASNEGNQPQHF

clone_size: .
d_call: .
v_call: TRBV7-9
j_call: TRBJ2-5
cdr3_nt: TGTGCCAGCAGCACACCCTCGACGCAACGGGAGACCCAGTACTTC
cdr3_aa: CASSTPSTQRETQYF

clone_size: .
d_call: TRBD2
v_call: TRBV27
j_call: TRBJ2-3
cdr3_nt: TGTGCCAGCAGTTTTGCGAGACTAGCAAAACTCACAGATACGCAGTATTTT
cdr3_aa: CASSFARLAKLTDTQYF

clone_size: .
d_call: .
v_call: TRBV3-1/TRBV3-2
j_call: TRBJ2-1
cdr3_nt: TGTGCCAGCAGCCAAGCCGGGAGTTTCTCCTACAATGAGCAGTTCTTC
cdr3_aa: CASSQAGSFSYNEQFF

clone_size: .
d_call: .
v_call: TRBV3-1/TRBV3-2
j_call: TRBJ2-1
cdr3_nt: TGTGCCAGCAGCCTCAAGATCTCGGGGCCTCGGGGTGACTCCTACAATGAGCAGTTCTTC
cdr3_aa: CASSLKISGPRGDSYNEQFF

clone_size: .
d_call: TRBD1
v_call: TRBV5-1
j_call: TRBJ2-7
cdr3_nt: TGCGCCAGCAGCGGAACAGGGGGGAGCGACGAGCAGTACTTC
cdr3_aa: CASSGTGGSDEQYF

clone_size: .
d_call: .
v_call: TRBV11-3
j_call: TRBJ2-7
cdr3_nt: TGTGCCAGCAGCTTACGGCTAGCTCCCAACGAGCAGTACTTC
cdr3_aa: CASSLRLAPNEQYF

clone_size: .
d_call: .
v_call: TRBV19
j_call: TRBJ2-5
cdr3_nt: TGTGCCAGTAGTATGCCTCCAGGGGAGACCCAGTACTTC
cdr3_aa: CASSMPPGETQYF

clone_size: .
d_call: TRBD2
v_call: TRBV6-5
j_call: TRBJ2-7
cdr3_nt: TGTGCCAGCAGTTACGAGCGGGGGGCCTCCTACGAGCAGTACTTC
cdr3_aa: CASSYERGASYEQYF

clone_size: .
d_call: TRBD1
v_call: TRBV7-2
j_call: TRBJ1-4
cdr3_nt: TGTGCCAGCAGCCCAGGGGACAGCACTAATGAAAAACTGTTTTTT
cdr3_aa: CASSPGDSTNEKLFF

clone_size: .
d_call: .
v_call: TRBV14
j_call: TRBJ2-1
cdr3_nt: TGTGCCAGCAGCCAAGAAGGGAGCGCTGGCTCCTACAATGAGCAGTTCTTC
cdr3_aa: CASSQEGSAGSYNEQFF

clone_size: .
d_call: .
v_call: TRBV19
j_call: TRBJ1-5
cdr3_nt: TGTGCCAGTAGGTGGCAGGCTGATCAGCCCCAGCATTTT
cdr3_aa: CASRWQADQPQHF

clone_size: .
d_call: TRBD2
v_call: TRBV5-8
j_call: TRBJ2-7
cdr3_nt: TGTGCCAGCAGCCGATTAGCGGGAGGGCCCCACGAGCAGTACTTC
cdr3_aa: CASSRLAGGPHEQYF

clone_size: .
d_call: .
v_call: TRBV5-1
j_call: TRBJ1-1
cdr3_nt: TGCGCCAGCAGCTTGGGCCCCTCGAGCACTGAAGCTTTCTTT
cdr3_aa: CASSLGPSSTEAFF

clone_size: .
d_call: .
v_call: TRBV7-9
j_call: TRBJ2-1
cdr3_nt: TGTGCCAGCAGCTTAGAACACGGTTATCCCCTAAACAATGAGCAGTTCTTC
cdr3_aa: CASSLEHGYPLNNEQFF

clone_size: few
d_call: .
v_call: TRBV27
j_call: TRBJ2-7
cdr3_nt: TGTGCCAGCAGTTTATCCGACTCCAGTGCCTACGAGCAGTACTTC
cdr3_aa: CASSLSDSSAYEQYF

clone_size: .
d_call: TRBD1
v_call: TRBV11-3
j_call: TRBJ2-2
cdr3_nt: TGTGCCAGCAGCCCTGGACAGGGAAACACCGGGGAGCTGTTTTTT
cdr3_aa: CASSPGQGNTGELFF

clone_size: once
d_call: TRBD2
v_call: TRBV5-5
j_call: TRBJ2-7
cdr3_nt: TGTGCCAGCAGCATAGGACTAGCGGTTTCCTACGAGCAGTACTTC
cdr3_aa: CASSIGLAVSYEQYF

clone_size: .
d_call: .
v_call: TRBV5-6
j_call: TRBJ2-1
cdr3_nt: TGTGCCAGCAGCCGGGCCGGGACGGGCAACAATGAGCAGTTCTTC
cdr3_aa: CASSRAGTGNNEQFF

clone_size: .
d_call: TRBD1
v_call: TRBV5-1
j_call: TRBJ2-7
cdr3_nt: TGCGCCAGCAGCCCAGGGACAGGTCTTTCCTACGAGCAGTACTTC
cdr3_aa: CASSPGTGLSYEQYF

clone_size: .
d_call: .
v_call: TRBV27
j_call: TRBJ1-5
cdr3_nt: TGTGCCAGCAGTTTAAAAGGGCTCAGCGTCAATCAGCCCCAGCATTTT
cdr3_aa: CASSLKGLSVNQPQHF

clone_size: once
d_call: .
v_call: TRBV15
j_call: TRBJ1-4
cdr3_nt: TGTGCCACCAGCTTTCAGTCCGGGGCTAATGAAAAACTGTTTTTT
cdr3_aa: CATSFQSGANEKLFF

clone_size: .
d_call: .
v_call: TRBV9
j_call: TRBJ1-3
cdr3_nt: TGTGCCAGCAGCGTAGATAGCCTTGGAAACACCATATATTTT
cdr3_aa: CASSVDSLGNTIYF

clone_size: .
d_call: TRBD1
v_call: TRBV11-2
j_call: TRBJ2-6
cdr3_nt: TGTGCCAGCAGCACCATAGACAGGGTTAGTCCTGGGGCCAACGTCCTGACTTTC
cdr3_aa: CASSTIDRVSPGANVLTF

clone_size: .
d_call: TRBD1
v_call: TRBV6-5
j_call: TRBJ1-6
cdr3_nt: TGTGCCAGCCGATCGGGACAGGGATTGAATTCACCCCTCCACTTT
cdr3_aa: CASRSGQGLNSPLHF

clone_size: .
d_call: .
v_call: TRBV7-8
j_call: TRBJ1-3
cdr3_nt: TGTGCCAGCAGAACGACCGGGACGGCTGGAAACACCATATATTTT
cdr3_aa: CASRTTGTAGNTIYF

clone_size: .
d_call: .
v_call: TRBV11-2
j_call: TRBJ2-7
cdr3_nt: TGTGCCAGCAGCTCGGCCTACGAGCAGTACTTC
cdr3_aa: CASSSAYEQYF

clone_size: .
d_call: .
v_call: TRBV3-1/TRBV3-2
j_call: TRBJ1-1
cdr3_nt: TGTGCCAGCAGCCCGCTTCGTACAGGGCGGGCTTTCTTT
cdr3_aa: CASSPLRTGRAFF

clone_size: once
d_call: TRBD2
v_call: TRBV4-2
j_call: TRBJ2-7
cdr3_nt: TGTGCCAGCAGCCAAGACGCCCAGGCGACTAGCGGGGGGAGCTCCTACGAGCAGTACTTC
cdr3_aa: CASSQDAQATSGGSSYEQYF

clone_size: .
d_call: .
v_call: TRBV20-1
j_call: TRBJ2-3
cdr3_nt: TGCAGTGCTAGTGAATCAGCTTCTAGCACAGATACGCAGTATTTT
cdr3_aa: CSASESASSTDTQYF

clone_size: .
d_call: TRBD2
v_call: TRBV5-4
j_call: TRBJ2-1
cdr3_nt: TGTGCCAGCAGCTTGGAACTAGCGGATGAGCAGTTCTTC
cdr3_aa: CASSLELADEQFF

clone_size: .
d_call: .
v_call: TRBV3-1/TRBV3-2
j_call: TRBJ1-5
cdr3_nt: TGTGCCAGCAGCCAAGGGGGCGGAAACAATCAGCCCCAGCATTTT
cdr3_aa: CASSQGGGNNQPQHF

clone_size: .
d_call: .
v_call: TRBV18
j_call: TRBJ1-1
cdr3_nt: TGTGCCAGCTCACCAGGGGGCTATGGATTTTCTGAAGCTTTCTTT
cdr3_aa: CASSPGGYGFSEAFF

clone_size: .
d_call: TRBD1
v_call: TRBV5-8
j_call: TRBJ1-5
cdr3_nt: TGTGCCAGCCTTAACAGGGGTAGTCAGCCCCAGCATTTT
cdr3_aa: CASLNRGSQPQHF